The 7 T cell receptor beta chains presented below share a single source sample, sequenced in a study of cytomegalovirus exposure and HLA in healthy donors. Vbeta (60) and Jbeta (13) primers were used in the PCR. The repertoire was sequenced with immunoSEQ multiplex PCR; TCRdb's copy has only in-frame clones and lacks some. The table records about 190,000 clones, roughly 80% of them present only once. Sequenced: PBMCs. These receptors all stem from a middle-aged man in good health and CMV-seronegative.

The rearrangement joins TRBV4-1 to TRBJ2-7, with D possibly being TRBD1 (6 bases). From germline, CDR1 is MGHRA and CDR2 YSYEKL. This CDR3 comprises 16 residues. V was shortened by 2 bases and J by 3 bases, with 17 bases between the two germline ends. The CDR3 nucleotides read TGCGCCAGCAGCCAACTTACTTACAGGGAGAGCTACGAGCAGTACTTC. Its translation is CASSQLTYRESYEQYF.

The chain combines TRBV5-1 with TRBJ1-4; D not certain. The length of the CDR3 is 15 residues. The germline gives CDR1 SGHRS, CDR2 YFSETQ. Trimming shortened V by 4 bases and J by 8 bases, and 18 bases separated the two germline ends. The CDR3 region is CASSLGLTLEEKLFF. The CDR3 coding sequence is TGCGCCAGCAGCCTGGGTTTAACCTTGGAGGAAAAACTGTTTTTT.

The chain links TRBV11-3 to TRBJ2-5, with 7 bases aligning to TRBD2. The germline V gene has CDR1 SGHNT and CDR2 YENEEA. V lost 8 bases and J lost 5; bases outside the gene matches: 14. This CDR3 is 15 amino acids long. The CDR3 bases are TGTGCCAGCGCCCCCGGGAGCGGGGCCTTGGAGACCCAGTACTTC. Amino acids: CASAPGSGALETQYF.

The V gene is TRBV2, the J gene TRBJ2-3, with a possible D match to TRBD1 (6 bases). V lost 3 bases to trimming and J lost 4 bases, with 11 bases between them. The CDR3 is 14 residues long. In germline, CDR1 is SNHLY, CDR2 FYNNEI. Here the CDR3 reads CASSDSRGSDTQYF. The CDR3 nucleotides are TGTGCCAGCAGTGACTCGAGGGGGTCAGATACGCAGTATTTT.

The chain is built from TRBV18 and TRBJ1-1; D might be TRBD1 (6 bases). Trimming removed 1 base at V and 1 base at J, with 13 bases between. The CDR3 loop spans 16 amino acids. Germline V gene lookup returns CDR1 KGHSH and CDR2 LQKENI. The CDR3 region is CASSPLLTGQNTEAFF. The CDR3 region has the DNA TGTGCCAGCTCACCACTCCTGACAGGCCAGAACACTGAAGCTTTCTTT.

The genes are TRBV7-6 and TRBJ1-4; D is perhaps TRBD1 (6 bases). The CDR3 has 14 amino acids. With 4 bases removed from V and 8 bases from J, the gap between germline ends came to 14 bases. The germline V gene has CDR1 SGHVS and CDR2 FNYEAQ. CDR3 nucleotide sequence: TGTGCCAGCAGCTCTCCTAATCAGGGGGAAAAACTGTTTTTT. This translates into CASSSPNQGEKLFF. Full variable domain (rest looked up from reference TRBV7-6 and TRBJ1-4): GAGVSQSPRYKVTKRGQDVALRCDPISGHVSLYWYRQALGQGPEFLTYFNYEAQQDKSGLPNDRFSAERPEGSISTLTIQRTEQRDSAMYRCASSSPNQGEKLFFGSGTQLSVL.

The J gene is TRBJ1-5, the V gene TRBV27; weak D call: TRBD1 (5 bases). Germline V gene data show CDR1 as MNHEY and CDR2 as SMNVEV (reference sequence). The CDR3 extends over 17 amino acids. Trimming took off 5 bases at V and 0 bases at J, with 17 bases between the two ends. The CDR3 nucleotides are TGTGCCAGCAGTATGCGGGGGGACGACTATAGCAATCAGCCCCAGCATTTT. This translates into CASSMRGDDYSNQPQHF.